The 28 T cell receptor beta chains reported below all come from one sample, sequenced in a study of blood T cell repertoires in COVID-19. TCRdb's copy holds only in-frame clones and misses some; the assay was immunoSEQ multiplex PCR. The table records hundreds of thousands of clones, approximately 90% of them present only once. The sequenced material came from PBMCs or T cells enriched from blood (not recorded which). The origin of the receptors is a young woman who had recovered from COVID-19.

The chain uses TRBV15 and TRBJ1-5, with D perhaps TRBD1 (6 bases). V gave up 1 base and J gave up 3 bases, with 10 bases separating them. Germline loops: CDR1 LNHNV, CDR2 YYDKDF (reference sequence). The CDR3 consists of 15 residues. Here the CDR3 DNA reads TGTGCCACCAGCAGAGCGGACAGACCCAATCAGCCCCAGCATTTT. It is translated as CATSRADRPNQPQHF.

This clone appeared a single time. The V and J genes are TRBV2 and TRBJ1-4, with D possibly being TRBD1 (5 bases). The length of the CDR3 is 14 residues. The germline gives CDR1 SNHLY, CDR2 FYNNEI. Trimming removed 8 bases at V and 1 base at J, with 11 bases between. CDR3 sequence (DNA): TGTGCCAGCCACTGGCAGGGAACTAATGAAAAACTGTTTTTT. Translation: CASHWQGTNEKLFF.

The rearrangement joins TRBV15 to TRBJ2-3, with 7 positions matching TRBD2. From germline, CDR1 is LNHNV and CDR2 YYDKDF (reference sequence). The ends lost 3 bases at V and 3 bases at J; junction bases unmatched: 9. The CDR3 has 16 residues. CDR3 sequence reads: CATSRPNPGGTDTQYF. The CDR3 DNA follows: TGTGCCACCAGCAGGCCGAACCCCGGGGGGACAGATACGCAGTATTTT.

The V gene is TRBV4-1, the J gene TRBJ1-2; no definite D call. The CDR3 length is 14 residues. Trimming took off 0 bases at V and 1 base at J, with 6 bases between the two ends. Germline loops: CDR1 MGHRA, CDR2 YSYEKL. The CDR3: CASSQETGNYGYTF. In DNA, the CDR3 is TGCGCCAGCAGCCAAGAGACGGGTAACTATGGCTACACCTTC.

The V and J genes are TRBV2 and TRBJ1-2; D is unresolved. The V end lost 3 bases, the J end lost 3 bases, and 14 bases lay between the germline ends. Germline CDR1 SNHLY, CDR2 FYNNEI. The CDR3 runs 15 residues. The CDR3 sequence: CASSDQVPRDYGYTF. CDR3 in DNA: TGTGCCAGCAGTGATCAGGTCCCCCGAGACTATGGCTACACCTTC.

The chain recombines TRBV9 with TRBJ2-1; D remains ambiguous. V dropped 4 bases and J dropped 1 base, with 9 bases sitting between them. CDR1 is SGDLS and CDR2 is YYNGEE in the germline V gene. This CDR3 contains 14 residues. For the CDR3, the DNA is TGTGCCAGCAGCCCCGGAGTTTCCTACAATGAGCAGTTCTTC. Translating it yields CASSPGVSYNEQFF.

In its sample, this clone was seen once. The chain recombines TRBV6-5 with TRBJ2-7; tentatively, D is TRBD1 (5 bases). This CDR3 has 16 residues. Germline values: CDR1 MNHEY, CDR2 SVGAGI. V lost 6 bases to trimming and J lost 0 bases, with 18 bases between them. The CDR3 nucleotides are TGTGCCAGCAGCTACCCCTCGGACATAAGCTCCTACGAGCAGTACTTC. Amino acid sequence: CASSYPSDISSYEQYF.

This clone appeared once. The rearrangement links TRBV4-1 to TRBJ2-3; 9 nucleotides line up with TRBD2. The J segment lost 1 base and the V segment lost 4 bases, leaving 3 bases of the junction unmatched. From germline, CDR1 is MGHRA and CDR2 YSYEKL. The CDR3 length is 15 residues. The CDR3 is CASSPPSGGTDTQYF. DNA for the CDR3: TGCGCCAGCAGCCCCCCTAGCGGGGGCACAGATACGCAGTATTTT.

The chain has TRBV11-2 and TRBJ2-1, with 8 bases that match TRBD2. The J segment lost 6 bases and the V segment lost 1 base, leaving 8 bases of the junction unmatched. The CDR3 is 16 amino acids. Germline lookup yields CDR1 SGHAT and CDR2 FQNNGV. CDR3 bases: TGTGCCAGCAGCTTAGGATGGGCGAGCGGGGGCAATGAGCAGTTCTTC. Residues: CASSLGWASGGNEQFF. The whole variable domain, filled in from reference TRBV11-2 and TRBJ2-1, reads EAGVAQSPRYKIIEKRQSVAFWCNPISGHATLYWYQQILGQGPKLLIQFQNNGVVDDSQLPKDRFSAERLKGVDSTLKIQPAKLEDSAVYLCASSLGWASGGNEQFFGPGTRLTVL.

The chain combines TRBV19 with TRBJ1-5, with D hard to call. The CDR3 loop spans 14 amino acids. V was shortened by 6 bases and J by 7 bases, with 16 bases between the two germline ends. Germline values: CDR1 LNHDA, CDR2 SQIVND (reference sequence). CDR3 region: CASSPRGVAQPQHF. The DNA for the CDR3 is TGTGCCAGTAGCCCGCGCGGAGTTGCGCAGCCCCAGCATTTT.

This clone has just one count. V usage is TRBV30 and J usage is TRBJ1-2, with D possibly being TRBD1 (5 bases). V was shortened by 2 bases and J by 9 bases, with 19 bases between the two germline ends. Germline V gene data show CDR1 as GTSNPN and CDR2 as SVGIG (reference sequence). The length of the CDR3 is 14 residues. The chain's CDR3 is CAWSIYHTGGRYTF. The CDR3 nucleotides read TGTGCCTGGAGTATTTATCACACAGGAGGGCGCTACACCTTC.

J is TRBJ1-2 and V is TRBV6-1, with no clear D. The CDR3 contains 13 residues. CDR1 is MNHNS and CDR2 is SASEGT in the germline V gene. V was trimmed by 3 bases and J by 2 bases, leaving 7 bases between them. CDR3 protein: CASSEHFNYGYTF. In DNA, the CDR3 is TGTGCCAGCAGTGAGCACTTCAACTATGGCTACACCTTC.

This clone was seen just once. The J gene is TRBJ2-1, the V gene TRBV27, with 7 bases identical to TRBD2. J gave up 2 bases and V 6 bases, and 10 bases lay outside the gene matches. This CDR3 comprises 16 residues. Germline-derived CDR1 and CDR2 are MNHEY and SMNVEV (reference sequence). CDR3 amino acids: CASSKTGGATYNEQFF. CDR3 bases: TGTGCCAGCAGCAAAACGGGGGGTGCGACCTACAATGAGCAGTTCTTC.

CDR3 in DNA: TGCGCCAGCAGTAGAGGGTTCGGCGATGAAAAACTGTTTTTT. Translation gives CASSRGFGDEKLFF. The genes are TRBV10-1 and TRBJ1-4, with D hard to call. The ends were cut back, 5 bases at V and 6 bases at J, with 13 bases in the middle. CDR1 is WNHNN, CDR2 SYGVQD, per germline (reference sequence). CDR3 length equals 14 residues.

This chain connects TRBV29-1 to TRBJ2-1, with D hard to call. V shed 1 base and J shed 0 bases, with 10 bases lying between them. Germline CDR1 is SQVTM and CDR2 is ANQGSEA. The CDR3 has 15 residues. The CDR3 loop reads CSVEGPGRSYNEQFF. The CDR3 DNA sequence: TGCAGCGTTGAAGGCCCGGGTCGCTCCTACAATGAGCAGTTCTTC.

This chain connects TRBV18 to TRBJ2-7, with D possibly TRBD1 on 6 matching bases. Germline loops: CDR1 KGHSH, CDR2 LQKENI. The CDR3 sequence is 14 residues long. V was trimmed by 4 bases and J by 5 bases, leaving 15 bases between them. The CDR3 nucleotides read TGTGCCAGCTCACAAGACACAGGGTTCGACGAGCAGTACTTC. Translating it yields CASSQDTGFDEQYF.

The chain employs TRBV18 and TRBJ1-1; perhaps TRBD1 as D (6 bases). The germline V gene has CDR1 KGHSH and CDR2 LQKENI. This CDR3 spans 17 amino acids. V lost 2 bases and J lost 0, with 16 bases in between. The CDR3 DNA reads TGTGCCAGCTCACCAGTTTTACAGGGAACTATGAACACTGAAGCTTTCTTT. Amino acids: CASSPVLQGTMNTEAFF.

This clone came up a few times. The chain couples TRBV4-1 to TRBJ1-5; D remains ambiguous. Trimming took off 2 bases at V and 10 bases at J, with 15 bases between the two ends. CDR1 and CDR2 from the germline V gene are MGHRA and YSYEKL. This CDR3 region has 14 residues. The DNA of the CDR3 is TGCGCCAGCAGCCAACCGGACGGCCGGGAACCCCAGCATTTT. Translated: CASSQPDGREPQHF.

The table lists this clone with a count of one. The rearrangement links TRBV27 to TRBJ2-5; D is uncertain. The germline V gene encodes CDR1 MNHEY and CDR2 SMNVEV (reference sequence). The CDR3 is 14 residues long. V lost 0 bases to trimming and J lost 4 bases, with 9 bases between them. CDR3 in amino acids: CASSLSVRPETQYF. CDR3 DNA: TGTGCCAGCAGTTTATCGGTCAGGCCAGAGACCCAGTACTTC.

This chain's CDR3 is CASSLPGALTAYF. In DNA form, the CDR3 reads TGTGCCAGCAGCTTACCTGGGGCCCTGACGGCGTATTTT. This rearrangement joins TRBV7-2 to TRBJ1-3, with D possibly matching TRBD1 (5 bases). V was pared by 2 bases and J by 16 bases, with 18 bases between. The germline gives CDR1 SGHTA, CDR2 FQGNSA. The length of the CDR3 is 13 residues. Looking up the rest from reference TRBV7-2 and TRBJ1-3 gives the full variable domain: GAGVSQSPSNKVTEKGKDVELRCDPISGHTALYWYRQSLGQGLEFLIYFQGNSAPDKSGLPSDRFSAERTGGSVSTLTIQRTQQEDSAVYLCASSLPGALTAYFGEGSWLTVV.

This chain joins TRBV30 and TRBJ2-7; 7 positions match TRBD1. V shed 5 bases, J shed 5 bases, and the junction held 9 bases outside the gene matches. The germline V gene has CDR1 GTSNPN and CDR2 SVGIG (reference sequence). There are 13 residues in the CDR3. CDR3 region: CAWGTGTGDEQYF. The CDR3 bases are TGTGCCTGGGGAACGGGAACAGGGGACGAGCAGTACTTC.

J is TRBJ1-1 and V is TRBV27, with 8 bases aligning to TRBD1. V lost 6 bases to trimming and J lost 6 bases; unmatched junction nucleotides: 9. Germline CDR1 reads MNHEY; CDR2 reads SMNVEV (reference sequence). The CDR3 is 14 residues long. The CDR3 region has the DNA TGTGCCAGCAGCTTGGACAGGGAAGTGTCTGAAGCTTTCTTT. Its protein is CASSLDREVSEAFF.

The CDR3 loop is CASSRELQGVGYGYTF. The CDR3 region has the DNA TGTGCCAGCAGTCGAGAATTACAGGGGGTGGGGTATGGCTACACCTTC. The chain couples TRBV6-6 to TRBJ1-2; 8 bases are shared with TRBD1. The CDR3 is 16 amino acids. CDR1 is MNHNY and CDR2 is SVGAGI in the germline V gene (reference sequence). Unmatched junction bases numbered 13, after V lost 5 bases and J lost 5 bases.

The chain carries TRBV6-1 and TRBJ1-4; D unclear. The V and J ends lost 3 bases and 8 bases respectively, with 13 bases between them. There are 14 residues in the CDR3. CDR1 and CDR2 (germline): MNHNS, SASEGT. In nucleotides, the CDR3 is TGTGCCAGCAGTGAGGCCCCGGGTGGGGAAAAACTGTTTTTT. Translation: CASSEAPGGEKLFF.

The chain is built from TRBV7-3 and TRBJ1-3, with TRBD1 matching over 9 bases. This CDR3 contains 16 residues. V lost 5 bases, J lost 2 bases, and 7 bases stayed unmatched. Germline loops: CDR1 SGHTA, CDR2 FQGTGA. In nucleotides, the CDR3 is TGTGCCAGCAGCCCCGGCGGGACAGGGACTGGAAACACCATATATTTT. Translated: CASSPGGTGTGNTIYF.

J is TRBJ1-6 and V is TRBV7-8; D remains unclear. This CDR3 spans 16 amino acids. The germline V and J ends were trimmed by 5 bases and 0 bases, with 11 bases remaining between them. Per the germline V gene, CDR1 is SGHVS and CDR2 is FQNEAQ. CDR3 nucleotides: TGTGCCAGCAGCGGGCCCTTGAGCTCCTATAATTCACCCCTCCACTTT. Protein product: CASSGPLSSYNSPLHF. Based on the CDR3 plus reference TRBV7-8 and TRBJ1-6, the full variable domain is GAGVSQSPRYKVAKRGQDVALRCDPISGHVSLFWYQQALGQGPEFLTYFQNEAQLDKSGLPSDRFFAERPEGSVSTLKIQRTQQEDSAVYLCASSGPLSSYNSPLHFGNGTRLTVT.

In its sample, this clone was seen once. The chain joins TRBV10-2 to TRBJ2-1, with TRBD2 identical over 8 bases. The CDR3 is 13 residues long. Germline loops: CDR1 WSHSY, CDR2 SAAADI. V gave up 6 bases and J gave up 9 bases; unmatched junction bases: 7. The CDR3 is CASRSGGGSEQFF. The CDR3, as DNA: TGCGCCAGCAGGAGCGGGGGTGGGAGTGAGCAGTTCTTC.

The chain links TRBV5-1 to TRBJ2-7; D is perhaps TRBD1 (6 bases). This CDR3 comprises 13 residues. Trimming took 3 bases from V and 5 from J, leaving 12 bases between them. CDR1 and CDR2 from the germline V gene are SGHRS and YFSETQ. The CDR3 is CASSYGQGNEQYF. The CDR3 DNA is TGCGCCAGCAGCTACGGGCAGGGGAACGAGCAGTACTTC.